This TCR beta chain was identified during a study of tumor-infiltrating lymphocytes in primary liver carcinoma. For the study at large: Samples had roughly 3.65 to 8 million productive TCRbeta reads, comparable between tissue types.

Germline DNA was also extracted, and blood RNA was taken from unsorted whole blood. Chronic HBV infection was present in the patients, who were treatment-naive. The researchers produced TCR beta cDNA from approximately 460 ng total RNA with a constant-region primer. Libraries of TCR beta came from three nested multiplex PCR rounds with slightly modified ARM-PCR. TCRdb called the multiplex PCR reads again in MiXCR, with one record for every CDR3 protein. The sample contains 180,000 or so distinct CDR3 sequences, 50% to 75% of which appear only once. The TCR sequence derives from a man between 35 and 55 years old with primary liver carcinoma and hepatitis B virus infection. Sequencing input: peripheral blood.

The CDR3 protein is CASKGSGRDTQYF. The CDR3 coding sequence is TGTGCCAGCAAGGGTAGCGGGAGAGATACGCAGTATTTT. V usage is TRBV6-1 and J usage is TRBJ2-3, with 9 nucleotides matching TRBD2. The CDR3 has 13 amino acids. V shed 7 bases, J shed 5 bases, and the junction held 4 bases outside the gene matches. Germline V gene lookup returns CDR1 MNHNS and CDR2 SASEGT.